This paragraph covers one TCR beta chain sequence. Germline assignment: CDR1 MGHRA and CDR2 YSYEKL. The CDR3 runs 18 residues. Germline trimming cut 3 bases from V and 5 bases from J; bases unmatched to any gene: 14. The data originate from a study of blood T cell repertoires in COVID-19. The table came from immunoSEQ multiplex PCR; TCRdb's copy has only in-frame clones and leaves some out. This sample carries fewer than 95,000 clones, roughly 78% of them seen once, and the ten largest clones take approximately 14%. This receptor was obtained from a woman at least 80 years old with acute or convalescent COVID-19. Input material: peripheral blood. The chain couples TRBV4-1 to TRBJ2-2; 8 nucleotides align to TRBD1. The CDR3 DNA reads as TGCGCCAGCAGCCATCTAACCCCAACACAGGGGGAAACCGGGGAGCTGTTTTTT. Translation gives CASSHLTPTQGETGELFF.